This record looks at one TCR beta chain sequence and its context. The data originate from a study of blood T cell repertoires in COVID-19. For the study at large: The origin of the acute and convalescent COVID-19 samples was the United States, Italy and Spain. The cDNA or gDNA used as material had been derived from T cells, B-cell-depleted T cells, or PBMCs.

Trimming cost V 5 bases and J 6 bases, with 10 bases left between them. The CDR3 is made up of 13 amino acids. Looked up from germline, CDR1 is MNHEY and CDR2 is SVGAGI. Original processing methods: For nucleated cells, counts were estimated from reference gene primer amplification. Assay: immunoSEQ multiplex PCR; the TCRdb copy retains only in-frame clones and omits some. Clone size and V and J calls were adopted from that table, with D and trimming inferred from the DNA. The sample includes about 380,000 clones, 85% seen only once; the top ten take around 3.4%. What was sequenced was peripheral blood. The sequence was obtained from a woman under 30 with acute or convalescent COVID-19. J is TRBJ1-4 and V is TRBV6-5; no clear D. The CDR3 nucleotides are TGTGCCAGCAGTACACAGAACCATGAAAAACTGTTTTTT. This codes for CASSTQNHEKLFF.